This entry lists 30 T cell receptor beta chains sequenced from one sample in a study of T cells in Graves' hyperthyroidism and ophthalmopathy (dated by TCRdb to the late 2010s). The library was built by means of multiplex PCR. Sequenced on an Illumina HiSeq 2000. The TCR beta CDR3 regions were amplified from RNA transcripts. The TCR CDR3 was subjected to a first round of RT-PCR using the HTBI primer set and the Qiagen OneStep RT-PCR kit. TCRdb reprocessing: public reads trimmed at Q25 with fastp, clones called with MiXCR, in-frame beta chains kept. Rows merge per CDR3 protein into single entries with the most common DNA and genes. The sample table contains about 560,000 distinct CDR3 sequences; only one count was recorded for more than 45% of them. The biggest ten clones account for just under 8.5% of the sample. Sequencing used peripheral blood or thyroid tissue (not recorded which). The receptors here all came from a woman aged 18-29 years with Graves' hyperthyroidism. Donor details come from another sample of the same person, matched by shared clones.

V usage is TRBV7-8 and J usage is TRBJ1-3; D is possibly TRBD1 (5 bases). Trimming cost V 5 bases and J 4 bases, with 18 bases left between them. There are 16 residues in the CDR3. CDR1 and CDR2 from the germline V gene are SGHVS and FQNEAQ. This CDR3 reads CASSPGLMEEGNTIYF. The CDR3 region has the DNA TGTGCCAGCAGCCCGGGACTGATGGAGGAAGGAAACACCATATATTTT.

This sequence joins TRBV29-1 and TRBJ1-1; 9 bases match TRBD1. The V gene's germline CDR1 is SQVTM and CDR2 ANQGSEA. The V gene end was trimmed by 8 bases and the J gene end by 6 bases; junction bases not matched to a gene: 4. This CDR3 has 11 amino acids. The chain's CDR3 is CSLGQGPEAFF. The CDR3 DNA reads TGCAGCTTGGGACAGGGCCCTGAAGCTTTCTTT.

This clonotype was observed a single time. The J gene is TRBJ2-5, the V gene TRBV29-1; D might be TRBD1 (5 bases). V was clipped by 1 base and J by 3 bases, with 12 bases between them. The CDR3 consists of 14 residues. Germline CDR1 and CDR2: SQVTM and ANQGSEA. The CDR3 nucleotides read TGCAGCGTTGAAGGAGCAGGGCAAGAAGAGACCCAGTACTTC. It codes for CSVEGAGQEETQYF.

This sequence joins TRBV7-9 and TRBJ2-2; TRBD2 matches 8 bases. After removal of 3 bases from V and 6 bases from J, the junction contained 9 bases not matched to a gene. The CDR3 is 16 residues long. Germline V gives CDR1 SEHNR, CDR2 FQNEAQ (reference sequence). This chain's CDR3 is CASSLVIAGHAGELFF. In DNA, the CDR3 is TGTGCCAGCAGCTTGGTTATAGCGGGACACGCCGGGGAGCTGTTTTTT.

A note on this clonotype: A read error may be the cause here, since a much bigger clone is one base away. The chain couples TRBV7-9 to TRBJ2-5; D is undetermined. This CDR3 spans 12 amino acids. V was cut by 6 bases and J by 11 bases, with 16 bases left in between. Germline CDR1 reads SEHNR; CDR2 reads FQNEAQ (reference sequence). CDR3 coding DNA: TGTGCCAGCAGTGAGGCTGGCTACGGGCAGTACTTC. Its protein product is CASSEAGYGQYF.

The V gene is TRBV10-3, the J gene TRBJ1-1; D not resolved. The CDR3 length is 18 residues. Per the germline V gene, CDR1 is ENHRY and CDR2 is SYGVKD. V lost 0 bases and J 0 bases, leaving 17 bases between the germline ends. CDR3 protein: CAISESSSWAGMNTEAFF. The DNA for the CDR3 is TGTGCCATCAGTGAGTCGTCCTCTTGGGCAGGAATGAACACTGAAGCTTTCTTT.

V gene TRBV29-1 combines with J gene TRBJ1-4; TRBD1 is a possible D gene (6 bases). CDR3 size: 12 residues. V lost 4 bases, J lost 5 bases, and 8 bases lay in between. Germline V gene data show CDR1 as SQVTM and CDR2 as ANQGSEA. CDR3 DNA: TGCAGCGTTGGGACAGTGAATGAAAAACTGTTTTTT. Encoded protein: CSVGTVNEKLFF.

About this clonotype: This may be a read error: a much more frequent sequence differs by one nucleotide. The chain couples TRBV7-2 to TRBJ1-3; unclear D gene. The V end lost 7 bases, the J end lost 3 bases, and 10 bases lay between the germline ends. CDR1 SGHTA and CDR2 FQGNSA come from the germline V gene. The CDR3 totals 13 residues. In nucleotides, the CDR3 is TGTGCCAGCAACCCAGGTTATGGAAACACCATATATTTT. Its protein is CASNPGYGNTIYF.

This clonotype appeared many times. The CDR3 region is CASSDKGRPGNTIYF. The CDR3, as DNA: TGTGCCAGCAGTGATAAAGGCCGGCCTGGAAACACCATATATTTT. J is TRBJ1-3 and V is TRBV25-1; D is ambiguous. CDR1 and CDR2 from the germline V gene are MGHDK and SYGVNS. The CDR3 has 15 amino acids. Deletions cut 3 bases from V and 2 bases from J, with 11 bases between.

This clonotype was recorded a few times. The V call is TRBV2, the J call TRBJ1-4; 9 nucleotides agree with TRBD1. The CDR3 has 14 amino acids. V gave up 5 bases and J gave up 7 bases; unmatched junction bases: 5. Germline CDR1 is SNHLY and CDR2 is FYNNEI. CDR3 sequence reads: CASSRDRVSEKLFF. CDR3 in DNA: TGTGCCAGCAGTCGGGACAGGGTCTCTGAAAAACTGTTTTTT.

The V call is TRBV15, the J call TRBJ2-6; D is unclear. From germline, CDR1 is LNHNV and CDR2 YYDKDF (reference sequence). The CDR3 contains 17 residues. The germline V and J ends were trimmed by 0 bases and 0 bases, with 9 bases remaining between them. The CDR3 sequence: CATSRDVFSSGANVLTF. Written as DNA, the CDR3 is TGTGCCACCAGCAGAGACGTCTTTAGCTCTGGGGCCAACGTCCTGACTTTC.

Regarding this clonotype: At one of its ends the junction is not consistent with the germline gene, which may arise from a read error. The gene calls are TRBV2 and TRBJ2-5, with unresolved D. This CDR3 has 17 residues. CDR1 SNHLY and CDR2 FYNNEI come from the germline V gene. This CDR3 is CASSQDWGRQYQETQYF. CDR3 DNA sequence: TGCGCCAGCAGCCAAGATTGGGGAAGGCAGTACCAAGAGACCCAGTACTTC. Complete variable domain (other parts from reference TRBV2 and TRBJ2-5): EPEVTQTPSHQVTQMGQEVILRCVPISNHLYFYWYRQILGQKVEFLVSFYNNEISEKSEIFDDQFSVERPDGSNFTLKIRSTKLEDSAMYFCASSQDWGRQYQETQYFGPGTRLLVL.

This clonotype appeared many times. The chain couples TRBV7-8 to TRBJ2-6; D is unclear. Germline CDR1 reads SGHVS; CDR2 reads FQNEAQ. V gave up 2 bases and J gave up 0 bases, with 5 bases separating them. This CDR3 spans 15 amino acids. For the CDR3, the DNA is TGTGCCAGCAGCTTATTCCACTCTGGGGCCAACGTCCTGACTTTC. It codes for CASSLFHSGANVLTF.

J is TRBJ2-7 and V is TRBV20-1; D not resolved. The end of the DNA aligns better with TRBJ2-1, so the J call may be wrong. CDR3 length: 10 amino acids. The V gene's germline CDR1 is DFQATT and CDR2 SNEGSKA (reference sequence). The CDR3 protein is CSARANEQFF. CDR3 in DNA: TGCAGTGCTAGAGCCAATGAGCAGTTCTTC.

This clonotype was recorded at least ten times. V gene TRBV2 combines with J gene TRBJ1-1; unclear D gene. Germline CDR1 SNHLY, CDR2 FYNNEI. With 6 bases removed from V and 1 base from J, the gap between germline ends came to 12 bases. The CDR3 consists of 14 residues. CDR3 sequence: CASRSSRQNTEAFF. CDR3 in DNA: TGTGCCAGCAGGTCGTCGCGACAGAACACTGAAGCTTTCTTT.

The chain is built from TRBV7-6 and TRBJ2-2; D is uncertain. CDR3 length: 17 residues. V dropped 5 bases and J dropped 0 bases, with 16 bases sitting between them. Per the germline V gene, CDR1 is SGHVS and CDR2 is FNYEAQ. CDR3 protein: CASSQDPRHANTGELFF. The DNA of the CDR3 is TGTGCCAGCAGCCAAGATCCCCGTCACGCGAACACCGGGGAGCTGTTTTTT.

This sequence joins TRBV7-9 and TRBJ1-1; D gene unclear. The germline CDR1 and CDR2 sequences are SEHNR and FQNEAQ (reference sequence). There are 14 residues in the CDR3. The V end lost 1 base, the J end lost 8 bases, and 14 bases lay between the germline ends. The CDR3 spells CASSLDQTAAEAFF. CDR3 nucleotide sequence: TGTGCCAGCAGCTTAGATCAAACCGCCGCAGAAGCTTTCTTT.

This clonotype has only a few counts. J is TRBJ2-7 and V is TRBV5-4, with 12 bases identical to TRBD2. Germline assignment: CDR1 SGHNT and CDR2 YYREEE (reference sequence). CDR3 size: 15 residues. Trimming cost V 4 bases and J 4 bases; bases outside gene matches: 6. CDR3 residues: CASSQRTSGTYEQYF. CDR3 nucleotides: TGTGCCAGCAGCCAAAGGACTAGCGGGACTTACGAGCAGTACTTC.

V usage is TRBV7-6 and J usage is TRBJ2-2; 7 bases agree with TRBD1. V shed 2 bases, J shed 4 bases, and the junction held 4 bases outside the gene matches. CDR3 length: 15 amino acids. CDR1 is SGHVS, CDR2 FNYEAQ, per germline. CDR3 nucleotides: TGTGCCAGCAGCTTACTACAGGGGCCCACCGGGGAGCTGTTTTTT. This sequence encodes CASSLLQGPTGELFF. The full variable domain, with the rest looked up from reference TRBV7-6 and TRBJ2-2, is GAGVSQSPRYKVTKRGQDVALRCDPISGHVSLYWYRQALGQGPEFLTYFNYEAQQDKSGLPNDRFSAERPEGSISTLTIQRTEQRDSAMYRCASSLLQGPTGELFFGEGSRLTVL.

This chain uses TRBV11-3 with TRBJ2-2, with D perhaps TRBD2 (5 bases). This CDR3 has 13 residues. V was clipped by 8 bases and J by 4 bases, with 11 bases between them. The germline gives CDR1 SGHNT, CDR2 YENEEA. CDR3 DNA sequence: TGTGCCAGCGGACGGACTTCCACCGGGGAGCTGTTTTTT. It encodes CASGRTSTGELFF.

This clonotype was seen more than once but under ten times. The rearrangement links TRBV5-1 to TRBJ1-2; 10 nucleotides line up with TRBD1. Germline CDR1 SGHRS, CDR2 YFSETQ. The trim removed 4 bases at V and 7 bases at J, leaving 7 bases unmatched. The CDR3 sequence is 14 residues long. Here the CDR3 DNA reads TGCGCCAGCAGCCTAACGACAGGGGGCCCTGGCTACACCTTC. It codes for CASSLTTGGPGYTF. Variable domain in full (rest from reference TRBV5-1 and TRBJ1-2): KAGVTQTPRYLIKTRGQQVTLSCSPISGHRSVSWYQQTPGQGLQFLFEYFSETQRNKGNFPGRFSGRQFSNSRSEMNVSTLELGDSALYLCASSLTTGGPGYTFGSGTRLTVV.

This clonotype showed up just a few times. The V call is TRBV7-9, the J call TRBJ2-7; D is uncertain. Germline-derived CDR1 and CDR2 are SEHNR and FQNEAQ (reference sequence). V shed 5 bases and J shed 7 bases, with 18 bases lying between them. The CDR3 is 14 residues long. The CDR3 DNA follows: TGTGCCAGCAGCCACGGGCAGCCGCCATATGAGCAGTACTTC. Its protein product is CASSHGQPPYEQYF.

The chain carries TRBV2 and TRBJ2-5; 10 bases line up with TRBD1. CDR1 and CDR2 (germline): SNHLY, FYNNEI. CDR3 size: 16 residues. V lost 5 bases and J lost 5; bases outside the gene matches: 11. CDR3 DNA sequence: TGTGCCAGCAGTCTCCGTCCGGGGGACAGGGGTGAGACCCAGTACTTC. Translated, it gives CASSLRPGDRGETQYF.

The V gene is TRBV6-1, the J gene TRBJ2-7; D uncertain. The CDR3 is 15 residues long. V was shortened by 5 bases and J by 3 bases, with 17 bases between the two germline ends. From germline, CDR1 is MNHNS and CDR2 SASEGT. In DNA, the CDR3 is TGTGCCAGCAGTAGACTGGGAAAGATTGGCTACGAGCAGTACTTC. It encodes CASSRLGKIGYEQYF.

The chain uses TRBV20-1 and TRBJ2-5; D assignment may be TRBD1 or TRBD2 (6 bases each). CDR3 length: 18 amino acids. Per germline, CDR1 DFQATT and CDR2 SNEGSKA (reference sequence). Trimming stripped 3 bases from V and 3 bases from J, with 26 bases between. The CDR3 loop reads CSARTGADSRVGEETQYF. The DNA for the CDR3 is TGCAGTGCTAGGACGGGAGCGGACAGTCGAGTTGGGGAAGAGACCCAGTACTTC.

DNA of the CDR3: TGTGCCAGTAGGGCTCTGGATGGCTACACCTTC. Protein product: CASRALDGYTF. V and J are TRBV19 and TRBJ1-2; D is unclear. The germline V and J ends were trimmed by 6 bases and 6 bases, with 8 bases remaining between them. Germline V gene data show CDR1 as LNHDA and CDR2 as SQIVND (reference sequence). The CDR3 has 11 residues.

The genes are TRBV9 and TRBJ1-2; D is undetermined. Per the germline V gene, CDR1 is SGDLS and CDR2 is YYNGEE. The CDR3 sequence is 15 residues long. Trimming took off 0 bases at V and 7 bases at J, with 16 bases between the two ends. The chain's CDR3 is CASSVEGTGFRGYTF. The CDR3 DNA reads TGTGCCAGCAGCGTAGAAGGTACGGGGTTCCGTGGCTACACCTTC.

The table lists this clonotype with many counts. The chain joins TRBV2 to TRBJ2-7; D possibly matches TRBD1 or TRBD2 (6 bases each). CDR1 is SNHLY and CDR2 is FYNNEI in the germline V gene. V was shortened by 6 bases and J by 1 base, with 10 bases between the two germline ends. The CDR3 extends over 13 amino acids. CDR3 in amino acids: CASRRGVSYEQYF. CDR3 nucleotide sequence: TGTGCCAGCAGGAGGGGGGTGTCCTACGAGCAGTACTTC.

As to this clonotype: A much larger clone is a single base away; this may be a read error. The chain combines TRBV10-3 with TRBJ2-3; D not certain. The CDR3 is 12 amino acids. Germline CDR1 reads ENHRY; CDR2 reads SYGVKD. CDR3 coding DNA: TGTGCCAGCAGTGATGGAGCAGATACGCAGTATTTT. It translates to CASSDGADTQYF.

This rearrangement joins TRBV10-3 to TRBJ2-1; D remains unclear. V was shortened by 2 bases and J by 7 bases, with 9 bases between the two germline ends. The CDR3 loop spans 13 amino acids. CDR1 and CDR2 (germline): ENHRY, SYGVKD. In DNA, the CDR3 is TGTGCCATCAGTGAGAACTCCGCTAATGAGCAGTTCTTC. Amino acids: CAISENSANEQFF.